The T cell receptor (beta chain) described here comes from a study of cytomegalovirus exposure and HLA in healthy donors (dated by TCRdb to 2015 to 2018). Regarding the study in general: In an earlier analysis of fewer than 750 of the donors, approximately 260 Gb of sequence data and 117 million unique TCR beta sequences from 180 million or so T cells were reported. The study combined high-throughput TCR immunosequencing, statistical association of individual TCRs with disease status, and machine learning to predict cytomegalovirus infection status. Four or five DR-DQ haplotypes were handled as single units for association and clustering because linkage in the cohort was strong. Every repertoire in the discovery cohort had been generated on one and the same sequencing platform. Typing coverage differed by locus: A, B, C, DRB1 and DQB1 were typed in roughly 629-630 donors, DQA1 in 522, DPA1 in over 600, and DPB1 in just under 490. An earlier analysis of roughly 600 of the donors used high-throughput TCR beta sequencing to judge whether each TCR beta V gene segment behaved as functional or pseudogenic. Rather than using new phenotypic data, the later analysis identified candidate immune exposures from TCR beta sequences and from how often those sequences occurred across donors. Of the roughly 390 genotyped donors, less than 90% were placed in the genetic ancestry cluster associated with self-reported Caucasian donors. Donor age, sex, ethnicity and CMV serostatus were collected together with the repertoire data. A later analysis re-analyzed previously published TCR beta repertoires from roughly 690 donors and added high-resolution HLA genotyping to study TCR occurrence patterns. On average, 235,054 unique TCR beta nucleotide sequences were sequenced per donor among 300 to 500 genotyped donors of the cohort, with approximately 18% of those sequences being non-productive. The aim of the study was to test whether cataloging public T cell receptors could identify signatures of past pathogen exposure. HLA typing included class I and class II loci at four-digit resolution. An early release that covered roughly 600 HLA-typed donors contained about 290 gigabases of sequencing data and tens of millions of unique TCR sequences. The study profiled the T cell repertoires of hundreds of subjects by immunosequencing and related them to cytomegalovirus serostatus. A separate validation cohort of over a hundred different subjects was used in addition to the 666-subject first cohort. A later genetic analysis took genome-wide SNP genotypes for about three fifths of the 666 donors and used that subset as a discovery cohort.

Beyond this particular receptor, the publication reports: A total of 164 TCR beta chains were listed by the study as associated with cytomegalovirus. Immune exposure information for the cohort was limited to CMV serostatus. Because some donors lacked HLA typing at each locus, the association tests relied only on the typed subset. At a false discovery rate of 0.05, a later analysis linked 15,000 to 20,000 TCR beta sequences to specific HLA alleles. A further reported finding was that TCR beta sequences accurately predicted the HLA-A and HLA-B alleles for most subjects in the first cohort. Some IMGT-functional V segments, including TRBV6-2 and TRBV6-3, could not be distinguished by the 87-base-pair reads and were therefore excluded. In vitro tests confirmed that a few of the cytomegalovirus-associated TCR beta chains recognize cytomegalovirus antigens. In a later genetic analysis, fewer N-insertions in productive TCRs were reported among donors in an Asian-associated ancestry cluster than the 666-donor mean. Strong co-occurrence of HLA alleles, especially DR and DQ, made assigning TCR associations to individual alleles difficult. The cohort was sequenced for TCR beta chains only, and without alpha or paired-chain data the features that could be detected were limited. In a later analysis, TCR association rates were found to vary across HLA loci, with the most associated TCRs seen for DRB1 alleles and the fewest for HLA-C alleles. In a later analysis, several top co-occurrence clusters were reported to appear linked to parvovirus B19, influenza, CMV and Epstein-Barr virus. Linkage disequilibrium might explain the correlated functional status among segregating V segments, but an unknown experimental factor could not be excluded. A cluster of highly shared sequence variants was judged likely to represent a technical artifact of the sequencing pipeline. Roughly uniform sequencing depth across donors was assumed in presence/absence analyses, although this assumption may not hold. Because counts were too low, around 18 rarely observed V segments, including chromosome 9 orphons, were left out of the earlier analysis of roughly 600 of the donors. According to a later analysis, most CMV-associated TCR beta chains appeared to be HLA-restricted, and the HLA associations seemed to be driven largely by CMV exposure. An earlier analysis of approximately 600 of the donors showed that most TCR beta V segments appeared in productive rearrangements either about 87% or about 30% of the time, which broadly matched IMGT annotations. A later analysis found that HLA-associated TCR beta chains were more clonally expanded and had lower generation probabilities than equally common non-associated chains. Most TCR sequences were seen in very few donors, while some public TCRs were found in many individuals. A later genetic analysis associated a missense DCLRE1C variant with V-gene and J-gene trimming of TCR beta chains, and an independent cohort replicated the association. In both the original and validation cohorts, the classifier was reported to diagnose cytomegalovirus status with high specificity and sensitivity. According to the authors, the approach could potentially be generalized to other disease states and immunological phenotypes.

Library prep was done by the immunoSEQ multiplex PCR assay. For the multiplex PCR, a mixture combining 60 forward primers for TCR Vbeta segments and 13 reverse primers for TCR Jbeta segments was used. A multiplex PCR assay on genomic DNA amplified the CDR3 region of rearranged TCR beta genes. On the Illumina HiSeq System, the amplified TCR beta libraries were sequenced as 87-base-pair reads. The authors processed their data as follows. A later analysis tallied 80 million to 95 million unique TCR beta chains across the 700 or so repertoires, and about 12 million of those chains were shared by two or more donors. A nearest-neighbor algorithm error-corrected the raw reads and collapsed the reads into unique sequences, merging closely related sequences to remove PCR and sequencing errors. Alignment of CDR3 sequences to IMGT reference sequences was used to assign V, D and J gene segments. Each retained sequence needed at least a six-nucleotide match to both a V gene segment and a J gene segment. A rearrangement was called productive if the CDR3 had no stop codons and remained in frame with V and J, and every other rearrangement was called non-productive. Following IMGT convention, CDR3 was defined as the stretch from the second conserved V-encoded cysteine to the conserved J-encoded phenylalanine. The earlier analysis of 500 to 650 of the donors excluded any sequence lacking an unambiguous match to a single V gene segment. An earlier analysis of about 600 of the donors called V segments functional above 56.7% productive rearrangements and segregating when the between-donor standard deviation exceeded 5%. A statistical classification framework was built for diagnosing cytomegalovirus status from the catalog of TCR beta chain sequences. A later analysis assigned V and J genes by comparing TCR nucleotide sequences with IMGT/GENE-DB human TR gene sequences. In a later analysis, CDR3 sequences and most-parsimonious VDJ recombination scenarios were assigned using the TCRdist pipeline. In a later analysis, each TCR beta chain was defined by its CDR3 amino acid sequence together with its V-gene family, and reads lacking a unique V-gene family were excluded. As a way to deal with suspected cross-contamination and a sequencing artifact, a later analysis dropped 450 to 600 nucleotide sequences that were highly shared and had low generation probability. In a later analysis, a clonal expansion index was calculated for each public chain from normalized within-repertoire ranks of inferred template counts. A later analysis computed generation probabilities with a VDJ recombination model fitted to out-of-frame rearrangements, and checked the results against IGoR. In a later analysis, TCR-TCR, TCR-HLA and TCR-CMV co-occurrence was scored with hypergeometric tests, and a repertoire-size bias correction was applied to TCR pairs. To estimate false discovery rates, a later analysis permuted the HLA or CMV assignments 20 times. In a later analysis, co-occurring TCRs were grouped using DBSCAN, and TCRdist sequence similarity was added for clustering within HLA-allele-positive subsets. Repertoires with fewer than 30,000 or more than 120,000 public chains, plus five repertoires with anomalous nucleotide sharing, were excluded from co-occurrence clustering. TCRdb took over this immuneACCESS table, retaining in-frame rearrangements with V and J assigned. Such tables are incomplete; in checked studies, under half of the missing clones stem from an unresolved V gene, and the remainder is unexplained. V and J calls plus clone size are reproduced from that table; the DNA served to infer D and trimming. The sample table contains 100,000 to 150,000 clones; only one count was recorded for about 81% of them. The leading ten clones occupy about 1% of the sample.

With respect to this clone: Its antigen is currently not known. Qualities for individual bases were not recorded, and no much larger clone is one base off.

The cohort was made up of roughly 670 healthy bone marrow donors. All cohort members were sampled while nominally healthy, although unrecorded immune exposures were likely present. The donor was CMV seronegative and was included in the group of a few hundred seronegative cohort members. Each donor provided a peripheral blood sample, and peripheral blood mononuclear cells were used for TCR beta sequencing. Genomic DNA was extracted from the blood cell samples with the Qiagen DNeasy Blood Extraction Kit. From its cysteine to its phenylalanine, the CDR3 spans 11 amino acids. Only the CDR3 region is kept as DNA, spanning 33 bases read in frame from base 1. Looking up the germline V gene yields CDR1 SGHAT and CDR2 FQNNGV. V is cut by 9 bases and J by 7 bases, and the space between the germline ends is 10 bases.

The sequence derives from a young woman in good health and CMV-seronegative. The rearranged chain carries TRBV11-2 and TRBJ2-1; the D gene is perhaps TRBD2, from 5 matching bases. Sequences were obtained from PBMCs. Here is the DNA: TGTGCCAGGGGAGAGGGAAATGAGCAGTTCTTC. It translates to CARGEGNEQFF. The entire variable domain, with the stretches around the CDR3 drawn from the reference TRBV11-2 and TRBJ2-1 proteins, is EAGVAQSPRYKIIEKRQSVAFWCNPISGHATLYWYQQILGQGPKLLIQFQNNGVVDDSQLPKDRFSAERLKGVDSTLKIQPAKLEDSAVYLCARGEGNEQFFGPGTRLTVL.